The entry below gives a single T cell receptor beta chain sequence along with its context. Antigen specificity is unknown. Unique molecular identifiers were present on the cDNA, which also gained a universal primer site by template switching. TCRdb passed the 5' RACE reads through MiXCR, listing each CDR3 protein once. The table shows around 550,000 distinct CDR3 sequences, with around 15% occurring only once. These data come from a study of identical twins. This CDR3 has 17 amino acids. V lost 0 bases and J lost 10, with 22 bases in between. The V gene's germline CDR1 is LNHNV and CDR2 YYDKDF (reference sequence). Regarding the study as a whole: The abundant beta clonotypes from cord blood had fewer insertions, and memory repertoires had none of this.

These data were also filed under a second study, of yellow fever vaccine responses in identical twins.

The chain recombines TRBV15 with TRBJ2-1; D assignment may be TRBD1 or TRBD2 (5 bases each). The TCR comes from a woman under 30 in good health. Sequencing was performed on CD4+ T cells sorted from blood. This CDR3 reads CATSRDWGNLLGGEQFF. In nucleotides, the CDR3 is TGTGCCACCAGCAGAGATTGGGGGAATTTACTCGGCGGGGAGCAGTTCTTC.